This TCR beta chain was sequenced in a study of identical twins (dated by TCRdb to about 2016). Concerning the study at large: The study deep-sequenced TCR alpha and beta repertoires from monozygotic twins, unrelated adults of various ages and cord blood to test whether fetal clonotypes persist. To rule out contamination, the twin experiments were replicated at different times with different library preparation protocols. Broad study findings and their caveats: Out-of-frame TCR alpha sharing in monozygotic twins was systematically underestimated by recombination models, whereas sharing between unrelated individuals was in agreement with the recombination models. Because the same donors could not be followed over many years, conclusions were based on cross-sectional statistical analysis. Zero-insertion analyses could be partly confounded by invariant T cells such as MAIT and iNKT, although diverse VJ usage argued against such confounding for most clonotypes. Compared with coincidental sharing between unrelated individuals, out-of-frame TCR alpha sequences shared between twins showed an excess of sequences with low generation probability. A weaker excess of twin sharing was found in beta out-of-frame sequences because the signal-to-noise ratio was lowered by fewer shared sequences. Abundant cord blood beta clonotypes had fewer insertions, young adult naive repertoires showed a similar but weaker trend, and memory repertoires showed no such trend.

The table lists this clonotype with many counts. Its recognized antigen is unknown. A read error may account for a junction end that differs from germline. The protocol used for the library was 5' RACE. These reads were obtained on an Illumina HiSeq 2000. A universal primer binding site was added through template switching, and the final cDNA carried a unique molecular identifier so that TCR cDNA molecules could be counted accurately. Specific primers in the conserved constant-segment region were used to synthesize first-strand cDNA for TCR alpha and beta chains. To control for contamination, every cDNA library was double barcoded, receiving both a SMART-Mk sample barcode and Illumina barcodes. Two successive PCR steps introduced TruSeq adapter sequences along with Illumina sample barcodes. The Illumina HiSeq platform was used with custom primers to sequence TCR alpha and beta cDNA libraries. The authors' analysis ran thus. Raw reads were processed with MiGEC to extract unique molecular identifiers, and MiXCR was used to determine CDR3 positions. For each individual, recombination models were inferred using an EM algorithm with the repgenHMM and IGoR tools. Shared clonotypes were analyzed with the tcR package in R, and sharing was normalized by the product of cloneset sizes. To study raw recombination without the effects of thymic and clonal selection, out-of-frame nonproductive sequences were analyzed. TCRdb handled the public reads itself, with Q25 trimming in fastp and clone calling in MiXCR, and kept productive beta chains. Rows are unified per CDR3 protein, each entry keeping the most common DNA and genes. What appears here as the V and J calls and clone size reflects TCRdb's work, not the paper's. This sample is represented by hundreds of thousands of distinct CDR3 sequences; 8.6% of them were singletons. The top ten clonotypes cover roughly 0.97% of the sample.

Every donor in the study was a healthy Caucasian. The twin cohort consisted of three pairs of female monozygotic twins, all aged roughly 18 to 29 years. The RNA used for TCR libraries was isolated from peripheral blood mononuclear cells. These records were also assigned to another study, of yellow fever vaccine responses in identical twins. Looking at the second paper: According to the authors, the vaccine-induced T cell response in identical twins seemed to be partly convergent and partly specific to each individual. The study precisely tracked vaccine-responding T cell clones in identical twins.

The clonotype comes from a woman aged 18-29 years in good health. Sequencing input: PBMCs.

DNA sequence: TGTGCCAGCAGCTCTCTACCCTCCCACGAGCAGTACTTC. It translates to CASSSLPSHEQYF. The sequence is built from TRBV13 and TRBJ2-7; the D segment cannot be called with confidence. The CDR3 has 13 amino acids, counting the end cysteine and phenylalanine. The kept DNA is CDR3 alone, 39 bases in frame from the first base. The germline V gene (reference sequence) supplies CDR1 PRHDT and CDR2 FYEKMQ.